The 27 T cell receptor beta chains below all came from one sample that was sequenced in a study of blood T cell repertoires in COVID-19. The protocol was immunoSEQ multiplex PCR, while the TCRdb copy is restricted to in-frame clones and leaves out a portion. The sample holds about 230,000 clones, around 83% seen once. Sequencing was performed on peripheral blood. The receptors stem from a woman in her forties who had recovered from COVID-19.

The V gene is TRBV19, the J gene TRBJ1-5; D is possibly TRBD1 (6 bases). The CDR3 consists of 11 residues. Per the germline V gene, CDR1 is LNHDA and CDR2 is SQIVND (reference sequence). Trimming took off 7 bases at V and 5 bases at J, with 6 bases between the two ends. As DNA, the CDR3 is TGTGCCAGTAAGGGGGATCAGCCCCAGCATTTT. Amino acids: CASKGDQPQHF.

The rearrangement uses TRBV5-8 and TRBJ1-5; D may be TRBD1 (6 bases). CDR1 is SGHTS, CDR2 YDEGEE, per germline. V was cut by 4 bases and J by 9 bases, with 23 bases left in between. The CDR3 totals 16 residues. The CDR3 region has the DNA TGTGCCAGCAGCACGCCGGGACATGCCTCCCCGAGGCCCCAGCATTTT. Protein sequence: CASSTPGHASPRPQHF.

The chain joins TRBV19 to TRBJ1-1; TRBD1 matches at 8 bases. In germline, CDR1 is LNHDA, CDR2 SQIVND (reference sequence). This CDR3 has 15 residues. The V and J ends lost 0 bases and 5 bases, in that order; junction bases with no gene match: 5. CDR3 in amino acids: CASSIDWTGQTEAFF. CDR3 bases: TGTGCCAGTAGTATAGATTGGACAGGGCAGACTGAAGCTTTCTTT.

The genes are TRBV2 and TRBJ1-4, with 10 nucleotides matching TRBD1. There are 18 residues in the CDR3. V lost 6 bases to trimming and J lost 4 bases; unmatched junction nucleotides: 14. The germline V gene encodes CDR1 SNHLY and CDR2 FYNNEI. The CDR3 DNA sequence: TGTGCCAGCAGGAGGGGGATCGGGACAGGGGAATTTAATGAAAAACTGTTTTTT. Amino acid sequence: CASRRGIGTGEFNEKLFF.

The rearrangement joins TRBV7-9 to TRBJ2-3; 8 nucleotides align to TRBD1. J gave up 3 bases and V 3 bases, and 2 bases lay outside the gene matches. CDR3 length equals 14 residues. Germline CDR1 reads SEHNR; CDR2 reads FQNEAQ (reference sequence). For the CDR3, the DNA is TGTGCCAGCAGCTTCAGGGGGCTGACAGATACGCAGTATTTT. Amino acid sequence: CASSFRGLTDTQYF.

Comment on this clone: Germline is not matched at one junction end, which may reflect a read error. The CDR3: CASRSRQGSHEQYF. DNA of the CDR3: TGTGCCAGTAGGTCCCGACAGGGCTCCCACGAGCAGTACTTC. This sequence joins TRBV19 and TRBJ2-7, with 7 bases matching TRBD1. The CDR3 is 14 amino acids. CDR1 and CDR2 (germline): LNHDA, SQIVND (reference sequence).

This clone was observed a few times. This chain joins TRBV18 and TRBJ2-7, with a weak D call TRBD1 (6 bases). The CDR3 contains 13 residues. Germline V CDR1 and CDR2: KGHSH, LQKENI. Trimming cost V 5 bases and J 3 bases, with 11 bases left between them. The CDR3 nucleotides read TGTGCCAGCTCAGCCGGACAGCACTACGAGCAGTACTTC. Its translation is CASSAGQHYEQYF.

V gene TRBV10-3 combines with J gene TRBJ2-7, with D perhaps TRBD2 (5 bases). CDR1 is ENHRY and CDR2 is SYGVKD in the germline V gene. The CDR3 covers 14 residues. Trimming pared 0 bases from V and 13 bases from J, leaving 19 bases between. CDR3 in DNA: TGTGCCATCAGTGAGTCGGGGTACGGGATACGAAGTTACTTC. As protein: CAISESGYGIRSYF.

This chain links TRBV7-2 with TRBJ2-5; 14 bases are shared with TRBD2. Germline V lookup: CDR1 SGHTA, CDR2 FQGNSA. The V segment lost 5 bases and the J segment 3 bases; nucleotides outside the gene matches: 5. The CDR3 has 16 residues. Here the CDR3 reads CASSQTSGGAEETQYF. The CDR3 DNA follows: TGTGCCAGCAGCCAGACTAGCGGGGGGGCGGAAGAGACCCAGTACTTC.

Here the CDR3 reads CASSEIRSEQYF. CDR3 coding DNA: TGTGCCAGCAGTGAAATCCGGTCCGAGCAGTACTTC. The rearrangement links TRBV6-1 to TRBJ2-7; D gene uncertain. The CDR3 is 12 residues long. The ends were cut back, 2 bases at V and 6 bases at J, with 8 bases in the middle. CDR1 is MNHNS and CDR2 is SASEGT in the germline V gene.

CDR3 amino acids: CASSFTGREGSGYGYTF. CDR3 coding DNA: TGTGCCAGCAGCTTTACGGGCAGGGAGGGTTCTGGCTATGGCTACACCTTC. The chain employs TRBV7-2 and TRBJ1-2, with D possibly matching TRBD1 (5 bases). The CDR3 loop spans 17 amino acids. Trimming cost V 3 bases and J 4 bases, with 21 bases left between them. Germline CDR1 reads SGHTA; CDR2 reads FQGNSA.

This chain joins TRBV7-9 and TRBJ2-3, with a tentative D call TRBD1 (5 bases). Germline CDR1 reads SEHNR; CDR2 reads FQNEAQ (reference sequence). The CDR3 loop spans 12 amino acids. V was clipped by 5 bases and J by 6 bases, with 9 bases between them. Here the CDR3 DNA reads TGTGCCAGCAGCGGGTCAGGGGATACGCAGTATTTT. Translating it yields CASSGSGDTQYF.

The chain employs TRBV6-5 and TRBJ1-3, with 7 bases aligning to TRBD1. Losses at the gene ends were 5 bases for V and 4 bases for J; bases not matched to a gene: 5. Germline V gene sequence: CDR1 MNHEY, CDR2 SVGAGI. CDR3 length equals 14 residues. CDR3 sequence: CASSTQGGGNTIYF. In DNA form, the CDR3 reads TGTGCCAGCAGTACCCAGGGGGGAGGAAACACCATATATTTT.

The chain joins TRBV19 to TRBJ2-5, with 9 positions matching TRBD2. The junction had 12 bases not matched to a gene; V was cut back by 5 bases and J by 5 bases. CDR1 is LNHDA, CDR2 SQIVND, per germline (reference sequence). This CDR3 contains 16 residues. The DNA of the CDR3 is TGTGCCAGTAGTGAATGGCCTAGCGGGAAACAGGAGACCCAGTACTTC. Translated: CASSEWPSGKQETQYF. Complete variable domain (other parts from reference TRBV19 and TRBJ2-5): DGGITQSPKYLFRKEGQNVTLSCEQNLNHDAMYWYRQDPGQGLRLIYYSQIVNDFQKGDIAEGYSVSREKKESFPLTVTSAQKNPTAFYLCASSEWPSGKQETQYFGPGTRLLVL.

CDR3 nucleotide sequence: TGTGCCTCGACGTTCAGGGGGGCTAATGAAAAACTGTTTTTT. Amino acid sequence: CASTFRGANEKLFF. This chain links TRBV30 with TRBJ1-4; 7 bases align to TRBD1. V dropped 7 bases and J dropped 3; count of bases not matched to a gene: 8. Per germline, CDR1 GTSNPN and CDR2 SVGIG (reference sequence). The CDR3 has 14 amino acids.

V is TRBV11-3 and J is TRBJ1-1; the D is unclear. The V end was cut by 2 bases, the J end by 5 bases, with 6 bases between. This CDR3 has 12 amino acids. The germline CDR1 and CDR2 sequences are SGHNT and YENEEA. CDR3 DNA: TGTGCCAGCAGCTTAATGGAGACTGAAGCTTTCTTT. Translating it yields CASSLMETEAFF.

V gene TRBV4-3 combines with J gene TRBJ2-3; maybe TRBD1 (6 bases). This CDR3 is 15 amino acids long. CDR1 and CDR2 (germline): LGHNA, YSLEER. V dropped 5 bases and J dropped 1 base, with 13 bases sitting between them. CDR3 protein: CASSWDIGGTDTQYF. The CDR3 DNA reads as TGCGCCAGCAGCTGGGACATCGGGGGCACAGATACGCAGTATTTT.

This rearrangement joins TRBV11-3 to TRBJ1-4; 7 bases map to TRBD1. CDR1 and CDR2 from the germline V gene are SGHNT and YENEEA. V shed 4 bases and J 4 bases; nucleotides not matched to a gene: 3. This CDR3 is 14 amino acids long. Here the CDR3 DNA reads TGTGCCAGCAGCTGGGACAGCTTTAATGAAAAACTGTTTTTT. This gives the protein CASSWDSFNEKLFF. The full variable domain, in which reference TRBV11-3 and TRBJ1-4 provide the parts outside the CDR3, is EAGVVQSPRYKIIEKKQPVAFWCNPISGHNTLYWYLQNLGQGPELLIRYENEEAVDDSQLPKDRFSAERLKGVDSTLKIQPAELGDSAVYLCASSWDSFNEKLFFGSGTQLSVL.

For this clone: The same CDR3 can be traced to other DNA sequences in this sample. This chain links TRBV9 with TRBJ1-1; D is unclear. The CDR3 extends over 13 amino acids. V was clipped by 2 bases and J by 1 base, with 6 bases between them. Germline V gives CDR1 SGDLS, CDR2 YYNGEE. The CDR3 DNA is TGTGCCAGCAGCGTTGCAGGGAACACTGAAGCTTTCTTT. It specifies CASSVAGNTEAFF.

This rearrangement joins TRBV7-6 to TRBJ2-3; tentative D call: TRBD1 (5 bases). Between the trimmed V and J ends, which lost 2 bases and 1 base, there was a span of 13 bases. The germline V gene has CDR1 SGHVS and CDR2 FNYEAQ. The CDR3 covers 16 residues. The CDR3 DNA sequence: TGTGCCAGCAGCTTATTCAGGGCTGGGCGCACAGATACGCAGTATTTT. Translating it yields CASSLFRAGRTDTQYF. The full variable domain, completed using reference TRBV7-6 and TRBJ2-3, is GAGVSQSPRYKVTKRGQDVALRCDPISGHVSLYWYRQALGQGPEFLTYFNYEAQQDKSGLPNDRFSAERPEGSISTLTIQRTEQRDSAMYRCASSLFRAGRTDTQYFGPGTRLTVL.

The rearrangement uses TRBV10-2 and TRBJ2-6; 7 nucleotides line up with TRBD1. The V gene's germline CDR1 is WSHSY and CDR2 SAAADI. Trimming removed 9 bases from V and 0 bases from J; junction bases left unmatched: 14. CDR3 size: 18 residues. CDR3 DNA sequence: TGCGCCAGTACCGGGACAGTGGACGATAGCTCTGGGGCCAACGTCCTGACTTTC. This gives the protein CASTGTVDDSSGANVLTF.

The genes are TRBV6-5 and TRBJ2-7; D possibly corresponds to TRBD2 (5 bases). Germline CDR1 reads MNHEY; CDR2 reads SVGAGI. V dropped 5 bases and J dropped 3 bases, with 11 bases sitting between them. This CDR3 has 13 amino acids. The CDR3 spells CASSTRDFYEQYF. The CDR3 bases are TGTGCCAGCAGTACCCGGGATTTCTACGAGCAGTACTTC.

The chain links TRBV7-9 to TRBJ1-1; the D is unclear. V was trimmed by 6 bases and J by 1 base, leaving 12 bases between them. The CDR3 extends over 14 amino acids. Germline CDR1 and CDR2: SEHNR and FQNEAQ (reference sequence). The CDR3 region has the DNA TGTGCCAGCAGACGTGGGCTCGGGAACACTGAAGCTTTCTTT. Amino acid sequence: CASRRGLGNTEAFF.

J is TRBJ1-3 and V is TRBV9; D call uncertain. Germline V gives CDR1 SGDLS, CDR2 YYNGEE. The CDR3 has 14 amino acids. Trimming took off 3 bases at V and 5 bases at J, with 12 bases between the two ends. The CDR3, as DNA: TGTGCCAGCAGCGCTAGCGAGGCGAGAAACACCATATATTTT. Residues: CASSASEARNTIYF.

The chain is built from TRBV12-3 or TRBV12-4 and TRBJ2-7; no firm D call. V lost 2 bases, J lost 3 bases, and 5 bases lay in between. The CDR3 totals 12 residues. This CDR3 is CASSLHIYEQYF. The CDR3 nucleotides are TGTGCCAGCAGTTTACACATCTACGAGCAGTACTTC.

The chain combines TRBV6-2 or TRBV6-3 with TRBJ2-1, with 9 bases lining up with TRBD2. V shed 6 bases, J shed 6 bases, and the junction held 12 bases outside the gene matches. The CDR3 runs to 16 residues. Germline V CDR1 and CDR2: MNHEY, SVGEGT. In nucleotides, the CDR3 is TGTGCCAGCAGCCCATATGCGGGGGGGCGATTCAATGAGCAGTTCTTC. Translating it yields CASSPYAGGRFNEQFF.

This clone turned up a few times. CDR3 sequence (DNA): TGTGCCAGCGAAGACGGACAGGGAGGTAGCTATAATTCACCCCTCCACTTT. Translated: CASEDGQGGSYNSPLHF. This chain uses TRBV28 with TRBJ1-6, with 8 bases lining up with TRBD1. There are 17 residues in the CDR3. Trimming removed 8 bases from V and 3 bases from J; junction bases left unmatched: 12. The V gene's germline CDR1 is MDHEN and CDR2 SYDVKM.